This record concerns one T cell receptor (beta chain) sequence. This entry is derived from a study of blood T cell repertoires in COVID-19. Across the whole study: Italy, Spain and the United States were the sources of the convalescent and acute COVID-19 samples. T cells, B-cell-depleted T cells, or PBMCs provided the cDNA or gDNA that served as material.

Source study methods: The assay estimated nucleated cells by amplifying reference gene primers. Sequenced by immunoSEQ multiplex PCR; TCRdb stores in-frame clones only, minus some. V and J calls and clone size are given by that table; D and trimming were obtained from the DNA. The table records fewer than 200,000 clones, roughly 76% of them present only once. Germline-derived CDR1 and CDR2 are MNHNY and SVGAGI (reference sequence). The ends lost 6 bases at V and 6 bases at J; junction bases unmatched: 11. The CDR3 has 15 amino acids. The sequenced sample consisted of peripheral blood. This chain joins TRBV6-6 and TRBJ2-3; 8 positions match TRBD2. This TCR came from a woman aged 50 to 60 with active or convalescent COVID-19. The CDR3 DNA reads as TGTGCCAGCAGAGAGCGGGAGTATCGTTCGGATACGCAGTATTTT. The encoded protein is CASREREYRSDTQYF.